Detailed here is one TCR beta chain. The antigen is unknown. The source of the sample is a study of cytomegalovirus exposure and HLA in healthy donors. Study summary: Genotyping showed roughly 76% of roughly 400 donors falling in the Caucasian-associated ancestry cluster.

CDR3 length: 15 amino acids. Trimming removed 6 bases from V and 0 bases from J; junction bases left unmatched: 7. In germline, CDR1 is SGHRS, CDR2 YFSETQ. This PCR relied on a set of 60 Vbeta primers and 13 Jbeta primers. Profiled with immunoSEQ multiplex PCR; TCRdb holds only in-frame clones, not every one. The sample yields 130,000 or so clones, roughly 74% seen once. Broader study findings: In a later analysis, several top co-occurrence clusters appeared linked to parvovirus B19, influenza, CMV and Epstein-Barr virus.

The TCR originated in a man in his forties or fifties in good health and CMV-seropositive. V is TRBV5-1 and J is TRBJ1-1, with 8 bases matching TRBD1. The sequencing sample was made of PBMCs. The CDR3 spells CASKDRDLMNTEAFF. The CDR3 coding sequence is TGCGCCAGCAAGGACAGGGACCTCATGAACACTGAAGCTTTCTTT.